This TCR beta chain was captured by sequencing in a study of Ad26.COV2.S vaccination and SARS-CoV-2 variants. Treatment denoted: some 20 received Ad26.COV2.S at low or high dose, single or two shots; roughly 5 received placebo; per-sample allocation not given. Day 63 after the first vaccine or placebo injection was the time point for sampling. Assay used: immunoSEQ multiplex PCR; TCRdb lists only in-frame clones, some missing. The table has 430,000 or so clones, roughly 89% seen once; the top ten hold 2.5%. J was trimmed by 1 base and V by 4 bases; bases with no gene match: 7. Germline CDR1 KGHSH, CDR2 LQKENI. There are 16 residues in the CDR3.

The chain combines TRBV18 with TRBJ1-5; the match to TRBD1 covers 7 bases. The specimen was peripheral blood, collected in a trial of Ad26.COV2.S vaccine versus placebo. This sequence originates from a person aged 18-60 years who received the Ad26.COV2.S COVID-19 vaccine or a placebo. The DNA for the CDR3 is TGTGCCAGCTCACGGGTAGCGACAGGGAGCAATCAGCCCCAGCATTTT. Protein: CASSRVATGSNQPQHF. Combining the CDR3 with reference TRBV18 and TRBJ1-5 gives the whole variable domain NAGVMQNPRHLVRRRGQEARLRCSPMKGHSHVYWYRQLPEEGLKFMVYLQKENIIDESGMPKERFSAEFPKEGPSILRIQQVVRGDSAAYFCASSRVATGSNQPQHFGDGTRLSIL.